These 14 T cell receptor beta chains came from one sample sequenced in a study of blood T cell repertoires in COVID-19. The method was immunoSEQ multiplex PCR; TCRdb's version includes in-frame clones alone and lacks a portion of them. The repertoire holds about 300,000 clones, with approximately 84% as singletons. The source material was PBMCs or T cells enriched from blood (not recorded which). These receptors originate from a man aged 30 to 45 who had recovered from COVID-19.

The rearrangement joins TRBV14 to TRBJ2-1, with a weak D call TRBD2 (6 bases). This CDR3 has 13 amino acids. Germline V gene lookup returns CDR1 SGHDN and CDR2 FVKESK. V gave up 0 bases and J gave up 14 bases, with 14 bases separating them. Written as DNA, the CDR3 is TGTGCCAGCAGCCAAGATTCGAGGGGAGGTAAGTTCTTC. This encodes CASSQDSRGGKFF.

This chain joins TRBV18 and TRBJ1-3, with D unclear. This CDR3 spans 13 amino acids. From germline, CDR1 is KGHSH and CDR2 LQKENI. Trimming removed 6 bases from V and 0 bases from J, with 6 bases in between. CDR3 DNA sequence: TGTGCCAGCTCTCAGGCCTCTGGAAACACCATATATTTT. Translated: CASSQASGNTIYF. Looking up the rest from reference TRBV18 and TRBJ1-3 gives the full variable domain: NAGVMQNPRHLVRRRGQEARLRCSPMKGHSHVYWYRQLPEEGLKFMVYLQKENIIDESGMPKERFSAEFPKEGPSILRIQQVVRGDSAAYFCASSQASGNTIYFGEGSWLTVV.

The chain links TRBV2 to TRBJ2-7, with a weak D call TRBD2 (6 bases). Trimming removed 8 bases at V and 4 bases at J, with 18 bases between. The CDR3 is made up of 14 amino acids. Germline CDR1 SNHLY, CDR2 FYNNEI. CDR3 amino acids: CASAGTRQIYEQYF. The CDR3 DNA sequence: TGTGCCAGCGCGGGGACGAGACAGATTTACGAGCAGTACTTC.

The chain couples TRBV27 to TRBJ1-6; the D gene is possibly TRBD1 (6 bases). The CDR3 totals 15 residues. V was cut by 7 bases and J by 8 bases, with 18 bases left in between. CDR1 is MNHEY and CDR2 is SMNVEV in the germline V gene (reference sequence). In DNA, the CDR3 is TGTGCCAGCACCGACAGGTGGGCCCTCGATTCACCCCTCCACTTT. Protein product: CASTDRWALDSPLHF.

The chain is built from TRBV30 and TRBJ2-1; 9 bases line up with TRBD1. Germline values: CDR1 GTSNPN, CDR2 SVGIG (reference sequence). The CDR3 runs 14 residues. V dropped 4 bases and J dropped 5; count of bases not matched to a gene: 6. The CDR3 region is CAWTTTGGNNEQFF. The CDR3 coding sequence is TGTGCCTGGACAACGACAGGGGGGAACAATGAGCAGTTCTTC.

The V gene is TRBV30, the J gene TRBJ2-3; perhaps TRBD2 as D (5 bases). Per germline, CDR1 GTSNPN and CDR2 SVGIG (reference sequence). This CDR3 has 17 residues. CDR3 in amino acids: CATQPRRSGASTDTQYF. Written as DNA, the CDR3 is TGTGCTACGCAGCCAAGACGGAGCGGTGCTAGCACAGATACGCAGTATTTT.

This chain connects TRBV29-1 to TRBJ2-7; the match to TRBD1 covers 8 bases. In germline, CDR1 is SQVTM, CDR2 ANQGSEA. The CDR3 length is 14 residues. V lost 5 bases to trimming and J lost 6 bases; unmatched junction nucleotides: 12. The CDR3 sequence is CSVRSGTGLSEQYF. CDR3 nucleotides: TGCAGCGTTCGATCCGGGACAGGACTTTCCGAGCAGTACTTC.

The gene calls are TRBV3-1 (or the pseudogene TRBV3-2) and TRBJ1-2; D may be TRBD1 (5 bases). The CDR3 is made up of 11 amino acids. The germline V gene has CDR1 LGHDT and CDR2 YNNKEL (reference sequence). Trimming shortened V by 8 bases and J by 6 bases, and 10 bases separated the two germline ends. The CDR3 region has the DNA TGTGCCAGCGGCAGGGATCATGGCTACACCTTC. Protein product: CASGRDHGYTF.

DNA of the CDR3: TGTGCCAGCAGCTTAGGAGGGCTAGCGGGAGAGTATGAGCAGTTCTTC. Its translation: CASSLGGLAGEYEQFF. The V gene is TRBV11-3, the J gene TRBJ2-1, with TRBD2 matching over 10 bases. Trimming at V came to 1 base and at J to 8 bases, leaving 8 bases not matched to a gene. CDR1 and CDR2 (germline): SGHNT, YENEEA. CDR3 length: 16 amino acids.

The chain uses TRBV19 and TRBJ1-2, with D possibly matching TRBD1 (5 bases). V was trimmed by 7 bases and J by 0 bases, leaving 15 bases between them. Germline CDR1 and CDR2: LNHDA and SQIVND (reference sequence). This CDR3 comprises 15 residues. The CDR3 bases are TGTGCCAGTATGTACCGCAGGGCTGCTAACTATGGCTACACCTTC. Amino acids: CASMYRRAANYGYTF.

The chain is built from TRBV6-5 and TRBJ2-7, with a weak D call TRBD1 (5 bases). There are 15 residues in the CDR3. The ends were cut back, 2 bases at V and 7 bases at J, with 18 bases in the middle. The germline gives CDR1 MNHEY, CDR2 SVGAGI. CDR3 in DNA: TGTGCCAGCAGTTACCCAGGGATGGGGCCAGGGGAGCAGTACTTC. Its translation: CASSYPGMGPGEQYF.

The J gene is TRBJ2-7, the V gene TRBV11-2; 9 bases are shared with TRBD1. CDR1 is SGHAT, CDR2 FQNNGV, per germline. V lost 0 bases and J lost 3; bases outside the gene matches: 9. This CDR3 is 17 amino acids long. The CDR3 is CASSLELGTGPYYEQYF. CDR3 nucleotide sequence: TGTGCCAGCAGCTTAGAGTTAGGGACAGGGCCCTACTACGAGCAGTACTTC.

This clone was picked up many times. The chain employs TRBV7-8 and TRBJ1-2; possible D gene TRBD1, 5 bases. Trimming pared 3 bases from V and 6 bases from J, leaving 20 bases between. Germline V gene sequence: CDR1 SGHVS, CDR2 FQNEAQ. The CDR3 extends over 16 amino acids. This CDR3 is CASSLDGGGTRDGYTF. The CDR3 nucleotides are TGTGCCAGCAGCTTGGATGGCGGGGGGACGAGGGATGGCTACACCTTC. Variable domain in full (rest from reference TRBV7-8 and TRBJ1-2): GAGVSQSPRYKVAKRGQDVALRCDPISGHVSLFWYQQALGQGPEFLTYFQNEAQLDKSGLPSDRFFAERPEGSVSTLKIQRTQQEDSAVYLCASSLDGGGTRDGYTFGSGTRLTVV.

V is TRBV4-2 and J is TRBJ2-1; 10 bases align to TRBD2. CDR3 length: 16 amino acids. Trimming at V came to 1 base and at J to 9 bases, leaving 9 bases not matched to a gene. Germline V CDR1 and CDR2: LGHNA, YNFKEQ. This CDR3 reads CASSQGFASGSPEQFF. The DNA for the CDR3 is TGTGCCAGCAGCCAAGGCTTTGCTAGCGGGAGTCCTGAGCAGTTCTTC.